The T cell receptor beta chain described here comes from a study of response to subunit inactivated influenza vaccine (dated 2018 in TCRdb). Regarding the research as a whole: Deep quantitative T cell receptor repertoire profiling was used in the study to track responses to a trivalent subunit inactivated influenza vaccine. Overall study outcomes, separate from this receptor: The authors proposed that each seasonal influenza vaccination may bring in only a limited number of new T cells.

There are a few counts of this clonotype. The clone's antigen remains unknown. Base-call qualities are not available, and no considerably larger clone is one nucleotide away. There are 11 amino acids in the CDR3, from cysteine to phenylalanine inclusive. Only the CDR3 part of the read is kept: 33 bases, read in frame from the first base. CDR1 and CDR2 are read off the germline V gene as MNHEY and SVGEGT. Relative to germline, V is 6 bases shorter and J is 7 bases shorter, with 9 bases between their ends. Library generation was performed with RT-PCR. These reads were obtained on an Illumina HiSeq 2500. TCRdb redid the processing of the public reads, applying fastp at Q25 and MiXCR, and retained in-frame beta chains. Rows with one shared CDR3 protein collapse into an entry with the most common genes and DNA. Within this sample are about 190,000 distinct CDR3 sequences, with about 15% of them counted one time only. The ten largest clones take up approximately 24% of the sample.

The sequenced sample was CD8+ T cells sorted from PBMCs, obtained more than 4 days after vaccination. The receptor chain draws on TRBV6-2 or TRBV6-3 and TRBJ2-5, with the D gene not confidently named. This TCR was recovered from a man aged 50 to 60 who received an inactivated influenza vaccine. Donor details come from another sample of the same person, matched by shared clones. Here the CDR3 is given as CASRLEWTQYF. At the DNA level, the sequence is TGTGCCAGCAGATTGGAGTGGACCCAGTACTTC.